This passage covers 19 T cell receptor beta chains from one sample sequenced in a study of shared clonotypes between healthy human individuals. Generated by immunoSEQ multiplex PCR, the TCRdb table keeps only in-frame clones and is missing some. Altogether roughly 510,000 clones are present, about 80% being singletons, with the ten largest covering 9.5% to 15%. Source material: PBMCs. All receptors come from a woman in her thirties or forties in good health. Some clones in this sample may be carry-over from other donors' samples.

V is TRBV7-2 and J is TRBJ1-1; D possibly corresponds to TRBD1 (6 bases). The V gene's germline CDR1 is SGHTA and CDR2 FQGNSA. The CDR3 loop spans 16 amino acids. The V end lost 1 base, the J end lost 3 bases, and 15 bases lay between the germline ends. The chain's CDR3 is CASSLGGGRGYTEAFF. The CDR3 DNA follows: TGTGCCAGCAGCTTAGGCGGGGGGCGCGGGTACACTGAAGCTTTCTTT.

The V call is TRBV27, the J call TRBJ2-7; D ambiguous. CDR3 length: 13 residues. The V and J ends lost 7 bases and 1 base respectively, with 11 bases between them. Per the germline V gene, CDR1 is MNHEY and CDR2 is SMNVEV (reference sequence). The CDR3 is CASTRLGSYEQYF. The CDR3 nucleotides read TGTGCCAGCACTCGTTTGGGATCCTACGAGCAGTACTTC.

This chain links TRBV7-3 with TRBJ2-1; TRBD2 matches at 9 bases. Trimming at V came to 4 bases and at J to 9 bases, leaving 4 bases not matched to a gene. Germline V gene sequence: CDR1 SGHTA, CDR2 FQGTGA. There are 13 residues in the CDR3. CDR3 nucleotide sequence: TGTGCCAGCAGCTCTAGCGGGATAAGTGAGCAGTTCTTC. Translated: CASSSSGISEQFF.

This chain connects TRBV7-6 to TRBJ2-2; D is unclear. In germline, CDR1 is SGHVS, CDR2 FNYEAQ. This CDR3 is built from 14 residues. V shed 5 bases and J shed 0 bases, with 7 bases lying between them. For the CDR3, the DNA is TGTGCCAGCAGCATTACAACGAACACCGGGGAGCTGTTTTTT. As protein: CASSITTNTGELFF. The variable domain in full, completed from reference TRBV7-6 and TRBJ2-2, reads GAGVSQSPRYKVTKRGQDVALRCDPISGHVSLYWYRQALGQGPEFLTYFNYEAQQDKSGLPNDRFSAERPEGSISTLTIQRTEQRDSAMYRCASSITTNTGELFFGEGSRLTVL.

The chain uses TRBV5-1 and TRBJ2-2, with 8 bases aligning to TRBD1. V lost 2 bases and J lost 3; bases outside the gene matches: 6. CDR1 and CDR2 from the germline V gene are SGHRS and YFSETQ. The CDR3 is 16 amino acids. The CDR3: CASSFGTGFDTGELFF. For the CDR3, the DNA is TGCGCCAGCAGCTTCGGGACAGGTTTTGACACCGGGGAGCTGTTTTTT.

The V call is TRBV14, the J call TRBJ1-2; D unclear. This CDR3 is built from 16 residues. Germline values: CDR1 SGHDN, CDR2 FVKESK. Trimming shortened V by 4 bases and J by 4 bases, and 19 bases separated the two germline ends. CDR3 nucleotides: TGTGCCAGCAGCCCATCGGGGAATCTTCTCGCCTATGGCTACACCTTC. Its translation: CASSPSGNLLAYGYTF.

CDR3: CASSQDLTPQEQYF. As DNA, the CDR3 is TGTGCCAGCAGCCAAGATCTGACCCCGCAGGAGCAGTACTTC. The chain carries TRBV4-2 and TRBJ2-7; D is unresolved. The CDR3 contains 14 residues. V was pared by 0 bases and J by 7 bases, with 13 bases between. Germline CDR1 LGHNA, CDR2 YNFKEQ.

This chain connects TRBV5-1 to TRBJ2-1; 9 positions match TRBD2. The V segment lost 7 bases and the J segment 5 bases; nucleotides outside the gene matches: 7. Germline V CDR1 and CDR2: SGHRS, YFSETQ. The CDR3 is made up of 14 amino acids. The CDR3 nucleotides are TGCGCCAGCTCACGGATAGCGGGGGACAATGAGCAGTTCTTC. Translated, it gives CASSRIAGDNEQFF.

This sequence joins TRBV11-3 and TRBJ2-5, with a weak D call TRBD2 (6 bases). Trimming left V 1 base short and J 7 bases short, with 13 bases between. Germline CDR1 is SGHNT and CDR2 is YENEEA. The CDR3 covers 14 residues. CDR3: CASSLGPSDGTQYF. In DNA, the CDR3 is TGTGCCAGCAGCTTAGGTCCTAGCGACGGGACCCAGTACTTC.

The V gene is TRBV19, the J gene TRBJ2-1; 13 bases map to TRBD2. CDR3 length: 16 amino acids. From germline, CDR1 is LNHDA and CDR2 SQIVND (reference sequence). V trimming: 7 bases; J trimming: 4 bases; junction bases outside the gene matches: 7. The CDR3 DNA sequence: TGTGCCAGTACCCCAGGGGGACTAGCGGGGTACAATGAGCAGTTCTTC. Its translation is CASTPGGLAGYNEQFF.

The chain carries TRBV7-9 and TRBJ2-1; 8 bases fit TRBD2. J gave up 6 bases and V 7 bases, and 8 bases lay outside the gene matches. Germline V gives CDR1 SEHNR, CDR2 FQNEAQ (reference sequence). The CDR3 sequence is 14 residues long. CDR3 loop: CASTYGGAANEQFF. The DNA of the CDR3 is TGTGCCAGCACCTACGGGGGGGCTGCCAATGAGCAGTTCTTC. Together with reference TRBV7-9 and TRBJ2-1, the CDR3 gives the full variable domain: DTGVSQNPRHKITKRGQNVTFRCDPISEHNRLYWYRQTLGQGPEFLTYFQNEAQLEKSRLLSDRFSAERPKGSFSTLEIQRTEQGDSAMYLCASTYGGAANEQFFGPGTRLTVL.

This rearrangement joins TRBV30 to TRBJ1-1; maybe TRBD1 (5 bases). Trimming cost V 0 bases and J 4 bases, with 12 bases left between them. Germline V lookup: CDR1 GTSNPN, CDR2 SVGIG (reference sequence). The CDR3 has 14 amino acids. CDR3 DNA sequence: TGTGCCTGGAGTGTAGTCGGGGCGGGCACTGAAGCTTTCTTT. Translating gives CAWSVVGAGTEAFF.

The chain couples TRBV9 to TRBJ2-7, with 9 bases matching TRBD1. Per germline, CDR1 SGDLS and CDR2 YYNGEE. CDR3 size: 15 residues. With V trimmed by 0 bases and J by 3 bases, 4 bases remained unmatched. CDR3 DNA sequence: TGTGCCAGCAGCGTAGCGGGGACAGGGAGCTACGAGCAGTACTTC. Translating gives CASSVAGTGSYEQYF.

The gene calls are TRBV28 and TRBJ1-4, with a weak D call TRBD1 (6 bases). V was shortened by 5 bases and J by 8 bases, with 21 bases between the two germline ends. CDR1 is MDHEN, CDR2 SYDVKM, per germline. CDR3 length: 16 amino acids. For the CDR3, the DNA is TGTGCCAGCAGTCACCTCCGGGACACCTGGGGCGAAAAACTGTTTTTT. Translation gives CASSHLRDTWGEKLFF.

The rearrangement joins TRBV5-4 to TRBJ2-2, with 11 bases fitting TRBD2. The V gene end was trimmed by 4 bases and the J gene end by 7 bases; junction bases not matched to a gene: 9. This CDR3 spans 16 amino acids. CDR1 and CDR2 (germline): SGHNT, YYREEE (reference sequence). The CDR3 loop reads CASSAGSGRASGELFF. DNA for the CDR3: TGTGCCAGCAGCGCAGGTAGCGGGAGGGCCAGCGGGGAGCTGTTTTTT. Based on the CDR3 plus reference TRBV5-4 and TRBJ2-2, the full variable domain is ETGVTQSPTHLIKTRGQQVTLRCSSQSGHNTVSWYQQALGQGPQFIFQYYREEENGRGNFPPRFSGLQFPNYSSELNVNALELDDSALYLCASSAGSGRASGELFFGEGSRLTVL.

The genes are TRBV5-1 and TRBJ2-1; 11 bases fit TRBD1. The germline V gene encodes CDR1 SGHRS and CDR2 YFSETQ. After removal of 4 bases from V and 8 bases from J, the junction contained 11 bases not matched to a gene. There are 16 residues in the CDR3. The chain's CDR3 is CASSSGGQGAQDEQFF. The CDR3 DNA reads as TGCGCCAGCAGCAGCGGCGGACAGGGGGCGCAAGATGAGCAGTTCTTC.

The chain is built from TRBV5-1 and TRBJ2-2; no firm D call. This CDR3 spans 15 amino acids. From germline, CDR1 is SGHRS and CDR2 YFSETQ. V was pared by 4 bases and J by 1 base, with 11 bases between. CDR3 sequence: CASSVAAVNTGELFF. The CDR3 DNA reads as TGCGCCAGCAGCGTCGCGGCGGTGAACACCGGGGAGCTGTTTTTT.

The chain combines TRBV7-7 with TRBJ2-2, with D maybe TRBD2 (5 bases). Germline lookup yields CDR1 SSHAT and CDR2 FNYEAQ (reference sequence). The CDR3 spans 14 residues. Trimming stripped 5 bases from V and 5 bases from J, with 12 bases between. Here the CDR3 reads CASSPGSKTGELFF. The CDR3 coding sequence is TGTGCCAGCAGCCCGGGGTCAAAAACCGGGGAGCTGTTTTTT.

V and J are TRBV5-1 and TRBJ1-2; 11 nucleotides match TRBD1. Germline CDR1 SGHRS, CDR2 YFSETQ. V lost 4 bases, J lost 4 bases, and 3 bases stayed unmatched. CDR3 length: 14 residues. CDR3 DNA sequence: TGCGCCAGCAGCATAGGGACAGGGGGCTATGGCTACACCTTC. Its translation: CASSIGTGGYGYTF.